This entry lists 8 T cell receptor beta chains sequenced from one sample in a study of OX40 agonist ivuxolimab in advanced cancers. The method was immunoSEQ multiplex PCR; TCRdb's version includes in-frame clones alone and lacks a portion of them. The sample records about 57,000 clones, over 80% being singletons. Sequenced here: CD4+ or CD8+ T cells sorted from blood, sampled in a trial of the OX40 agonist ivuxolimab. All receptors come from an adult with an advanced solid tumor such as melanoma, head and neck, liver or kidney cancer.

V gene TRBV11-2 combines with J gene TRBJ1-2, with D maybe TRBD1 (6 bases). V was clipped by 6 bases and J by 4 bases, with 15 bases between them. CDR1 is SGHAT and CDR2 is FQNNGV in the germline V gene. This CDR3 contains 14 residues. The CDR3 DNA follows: TGTGCCAGCAGAAGTTGGGGGGGCCGCTATGGCTACACCTTC. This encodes CASRSWGGRYGYTF.

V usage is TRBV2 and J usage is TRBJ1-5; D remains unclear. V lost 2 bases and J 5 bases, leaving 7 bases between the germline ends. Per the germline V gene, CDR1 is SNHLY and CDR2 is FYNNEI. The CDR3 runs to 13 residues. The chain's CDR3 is CASSEQSYQPQHF. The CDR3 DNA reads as TGTGCCAGCAGTGAACAGAGCTATCAGCCCCAGCATTTT.

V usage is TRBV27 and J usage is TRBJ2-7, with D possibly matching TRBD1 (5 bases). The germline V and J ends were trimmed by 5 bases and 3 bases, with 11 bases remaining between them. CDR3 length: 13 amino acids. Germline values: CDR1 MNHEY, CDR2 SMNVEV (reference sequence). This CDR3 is CASSPRTNYEQYF. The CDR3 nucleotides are TGTGCCAGCAGTCCACGGACAAACTACGAGCAGTACTTC.

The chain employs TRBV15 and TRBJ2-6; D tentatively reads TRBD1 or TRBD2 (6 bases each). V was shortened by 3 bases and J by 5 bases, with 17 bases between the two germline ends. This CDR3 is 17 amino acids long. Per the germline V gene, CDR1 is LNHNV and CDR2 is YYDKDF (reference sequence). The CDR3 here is CATSSIFGGARANVLTF. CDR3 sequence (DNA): TGTGCCACCAGCAGTATTTTCGGGGGCGCCCGGGCCAACGTCCTGACTTTC.

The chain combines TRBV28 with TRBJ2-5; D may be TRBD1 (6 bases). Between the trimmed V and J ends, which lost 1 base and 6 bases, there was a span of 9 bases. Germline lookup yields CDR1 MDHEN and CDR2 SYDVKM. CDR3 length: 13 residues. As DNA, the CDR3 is TGTGCCAGCAGTTTATCGAGGGGGAAGACCCAGTACTTC. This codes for CASSLSRGKTQYF.

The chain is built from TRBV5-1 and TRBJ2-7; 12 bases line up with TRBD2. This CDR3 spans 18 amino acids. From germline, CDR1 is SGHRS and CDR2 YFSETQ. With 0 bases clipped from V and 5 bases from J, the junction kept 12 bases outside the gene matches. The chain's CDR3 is CASSLAASGRAIGHEQYF. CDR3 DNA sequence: TGCGCCAGCAGCTTGGCGGCTAGCGGGAGGGCAATTGGCCACGAGCAGTACTTC.

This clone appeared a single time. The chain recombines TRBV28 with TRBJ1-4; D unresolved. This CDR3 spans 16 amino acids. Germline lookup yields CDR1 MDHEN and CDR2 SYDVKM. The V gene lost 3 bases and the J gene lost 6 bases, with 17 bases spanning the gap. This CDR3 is CASSFREGRRDEKLFF. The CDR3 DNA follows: TGTGCCAGCAGTTTCCGAGAGGGCAGGAGGGATGAAAAACTGTTTTTT.

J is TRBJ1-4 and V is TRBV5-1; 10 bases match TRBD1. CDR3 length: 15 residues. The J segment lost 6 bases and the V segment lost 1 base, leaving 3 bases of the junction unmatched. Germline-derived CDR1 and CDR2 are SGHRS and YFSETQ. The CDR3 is CASSLRGTGDEKLFF. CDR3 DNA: TGCGCCAGCAGCTTGAGAGGGACAGGGGATGAAAAACTGTTTTTT.